This TCR beta chain stems from a study of blood T cell repertoires in COVID-19. Profiled with immunoSEQ multiplex PCR; TCRdb holds only in-frame clones, not every one. Of 200,000 to 250,000 clones listed, around 88% are singletons. The germline V and J ends were trimmed by 0 bases and 8 bases, with 10 bases remaining between them. The CDR3 covers 13 residues. Germline V gene sequence: CDR1 MGHRA, CDR2 YSYEKL. This chain joins TRBV4-1 and TRBJ1-2; the D gene is possibly TRBD1 (6 bases). The sequenced sample consisted of peripheral blood. The receptor was derived from a woman aged 30 to 39 with COVID-19, enrolled during active disease. CDR3 protein: CASSQDRRGGYTF. The CDR3 bases are TGCGCCAGCAGCCAAGATCGCAGGGGAGGCTACACCTTC.